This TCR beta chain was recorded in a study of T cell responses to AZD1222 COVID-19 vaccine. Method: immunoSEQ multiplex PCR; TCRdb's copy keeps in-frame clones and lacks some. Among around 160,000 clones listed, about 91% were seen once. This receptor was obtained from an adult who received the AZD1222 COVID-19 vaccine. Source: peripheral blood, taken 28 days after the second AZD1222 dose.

The CDR3 protein is CASRRDRVSYEQYF. CDR3 nucleotides: TGTGCCAGCAGGAGGGACAGGGTCTCCTACGAGCAGTACTTC. The chain links TRBV6-5 to TRBJ2-7, with TRBD1 matching over 9 bases. The CDR3 spans 14 residues. The V gene's germline CDR1 is MNHEY and CDR2 SVGAGI. V shed 6 bases, J shed 0 bases, and the junction held 3 bases outside the gene matches.